These 32 T cell receptor beta chains originate from one sample sequenced in a study of OX40 agonist ivuxolimab in advanced cancers. The method was immunoSEQ multiplex PCR; TCRdb's version includes in-frame clones alone and lacks a portion of them. The sample has 65,000 to 80,000 clones, over 90% seen once. The source material was CD4+ or CD8+ T cells sorted from blood, sampled in a trial of the OX40 agonist ivuxolimab. These receptor sequences come from an adult with an advanced solid tumor such as melanoma, head and neck, liver or kidney cancer.

This chain links TRBV7-2 with TRBJ1-4, with a weak D call TRBD1 (5 bases). The germline gives CDR1 SGHTA, CDR2 FQGNSA. The CDR3 consists of 15 residues. Trimming stripped 5 bases from V and 3 bases from J, with 13 bases between. Here the CDR3 reads CASSARVGANEKLFF. The CDR3 DNA reads TGTGCCAGCAGCGCCAGGGTCGGCGCTAATGAAAAACTGTTTTTT.

This clone has just one count. The chain links TRBV6-1 to TRBJ2-5; D unclear. V was clipped by 10 bases and J by 2 bases, with 17 bases between them. The CDR3 covers 14 residues. Germline assignment: CDR1 MNHNS and CDR2 SASEGT. The CDR3 bases are TGTGCCACGCGGCAATTTCTATATCAAGAGACCCAGTACTTC. It codes for CATRQFLYQETQYF.

CDR3 in amino acids: CASRGTGDLGTQYF. Here the CDR3 DNA reads TGTGCCAGCAGGGGGACAGGGGACCTAGGGACCCAGTACTTC. This chain joins TRBV2 and TRBJ2-5, with 10 bases lining up with TRBD1. CDR3 length equals 14 residues. J lost 7 bases, V lost 6 bases, and 8 bases had no gene match. Germline V gene lookup returns CDR1 SNHLY and CDR2 FYNNEI. The full variable domain, in which reference TRBV2 and TRBJ2-5 provide the parts outside the CDR3, is EPEVTQTPSHQVTQMGQEVILRCVPISNHLYFYWYRQILGQKVEFLVSFYNNEISEKSEIFDDQFSVERPDGSNFTLKIRSTKLEDSAMYFCASRGTGDLGTQYFGPGTRLLVL.

The chain has TRBV5-5 and TRBJ2-7; 10 bases are shared with TRBD1. The CDR3 runs 16 residues. Unmatched junction bases numbered 11, after V lost 4 bases and J lost 4 bases. Germline CDR1 SGHKS, CDR2 YYEKEE (reference sequence). For the CDR3, the DNA is TGTGCCAGCAGCGTAACTCCGGGACAGGGGATATACGAGCAGTACTTC. Translated, it gives CASSVTPGQGIYEQYF.

The chain combines TRBV4-1 with TRBJ2-1, with D perhaps matching TRBD1 (5 bases). The CDR3 runs to 17 residues. V was cut by 3 bases and J by 1 base, with 16 bases left in between. Germline CDR1 MGHRA, CDR2 YSYEKL. The CDR3 DNA is TGCGCCAGCAGCCATCCACCCTCGACAGCTTCCTACAATGAGCAGTTCTTC. Translation gives CASSHPPSTASYNEQFF.

This sequence joins TRBV5-1 and TRBJ2-3, with no clear D. The CDR3 extends over 12 amino acids. V was clipped by 2 bases and J by 4 bases, with 5 bases between them. The germline CDR1 and CDR2 sequences are SGHRS and YFSETQ. This CDR3 is CASSFFADTQYF. Here the CDR3 DNA reads TGCGCCAGCAGCTTCTTCGCAGATACGCAGTATTTT.

The V gene is TRBV5-4, the J gene TRBJ2-1; a possible D gene is TRBD2 (5 bases). V gave up 3 bases and J gave up 8 bases, with 15 bases separating them. CDR3 length equals 14 residues. CDR1 is SGHNT and CDR2 is YYREEE in the germline V gene (reference sequence). The CDR3 coding sequence is TGTGCCAGCAGCTCCCGGACTGGTTTTGATGAGCAGTTCTTC. As protein: CASSSRTGFDEQFF.

This clone was detected only once. The CDR3 loop reads CASSSPGLKLFF. CDR3 sequence (DNA): TGCGCCAGCAGCTCGCCTGGACTTAAACTGTTTTTT. The chain uses TRBV5-1 and TRBJ1-4; no reliable D call. Trimming removed 3 bases at V and 11 bases at J, with 11 bases between. Germline assignment: CDR1 SGHRS and CDR2 YFSETQ. The CDR3 has 12 amino acids.

The CDR3 here is CASRRGGVGTNEKLFF. CDR3 in DNA: TGTGCCAGCCGCAGAGGGGGCGTCGGAACTAATGAAAAACTGTTTTTT. This sequence joins TRBV28 and TRBJ1-4, with TRBD1 identical over 7 bases. The CDR3 loop spans 16 amino acids. From germline, CDR1 is MDHEN and CDR2 SYDVKM. After removal of 8 bases from V and 1 base from J, the junction contained 10 bases not matched to a gene.

The rearrangement uses TRBV7-9 and TRBJ1-3, with D perhaps TRBD1 (5 bases). The germline CDR1 and CDR2 sequences are SEHNR and FQNEAQ (reference sequence). V was pared by 2 bases and J by 0 bases, with 8 bases between. There are 15 residues in the CDR3. CDR3 bases: TGTGCCAGCAGCTTAAGGGGTGACTCTGGAAACACCATATATTTT. It codes for CASSLRGDSGNTIYF.

The V and J genes are TRBV4-1 and TRBJ2-1, with TRBD2 identical over 9 bases. CDR1 MGHRA and CDR2 YSYEKL come from the germline V gene. J lost 5 bases, V lost 3 bases, and 5 bases had no gene match. The CDR3 length is 15 residues. The CDR3 coding sequence is TGCGCCAGCAGCCAGAGACTAGCGGAAAACAATGAGCAGTTCTTC. Translated, it gives CASSQRLAENNEQFF.

In this sample, this clone turned up once. The chain uses TRBV6-6 and TRBJ2-1; 9 nucleotides match TRBD2. V lost 5 bases and J lost 2; bases outside the gene matches: 7. The V gene's germline CDR1 is MNHNY and CDR2 SVGAGI (reference sequence). The CDR3 covers 16 residues. The CDR3 nucleotides are TGTGCCAGCAGTGCCCGGCTAGCGGGGACCTACAATGAGCAGTTCTTC. Its translation is CASSARLAGTYNEQFF.

This sequence joins TRBV5-8 and TRBJ1-3, with 7 bases that match TRBD1. V was clipped by 4 bases and J by 5 bases; unmatched bases: 3. The CDR3 has 13 residues. From germline, CDR1 is SGHTS and CDR2 YDEGEE. In DNA form, the CDR3 reads TGTGCCAGCAGCGACAGGGAACGAAACACCATATATTTT. As protein: CASSDRERNTIYF.

The chain carries TRBV19 and TRBJ2-5; tentatively, D is TRBD1 (6 bases). V lost 5 bases, J lost 1 base, and 11 bases lay in between. The CDR3 sequence is 14 residues long. Germline CDR1 is LNHDA and CDR2 is SQIVND (reference sequence). CDR3 loop: CASSPRTAQETQYF. CDR3 coding DNA: TGTGCCAGTAGTCCGAGGACAGCCCAAGAGACCCAGTACTTC.

This clone appeared once. The chain joins TRBV7-2 to TRBJ2-5, with 7 bases lining up with TRBD1. Per the germline V gene, CDR1 is SGHTA and CDR2 is FQGNSA. V lost 3 bases to trimming and J lost 5 bases; unmatched junction nucleotides: 3. The CDR3 length is 13 residues. The CDR3 region has the DNA TGTGCCAGCAGCTTGACAGGGCTGGAGACCCAGTACTTC. Translated, it gives CASSLTGLETQYF.

The chain links TRBV11-2 to TRBJ1-2; no clear D. The germline V gene has CDR1 SGHAT and CDR2 FQNNGV. The V end was cut by 5 bases, the J end by 6 bases, with 13 bases between. CDR3 length: 13 amino acids. For the CDR3, the DNA is TGTGCCAGCAGCGGCAGGAAGCGCGATGGCTACACCTTC. Protein: CASSGRKRDGYTF.

This chain uses TRBV7-2 with TRBJ1-1, with D tentatively TRBD1 (6 bases). CDR1 and CDR2 from the germline V gene are SGHTA and FQGNSA. V lost 6 bases and J lost 4, with 18 bases in between. This CDR3 spans 15 amino acids. CDR3 amino acids: CASRQTTGTPTEAFF. The DNA of the CDR3 is TGTGCCAGCAGACAAACCACAGGGACCCCCACTGAAGCTTTCTTT.

The chain is built from TRBV5-3 and TRBJ2-5; no reliable D call. TRBV5-3 is an ORF, with its function uncertain. The CDR3 has 13 residues. V lost 4 bases and J lost 2, with 9 bases in between. The CDR3 DNA is TGTGCCAGAAGCCCGCACCCACAAGAGACCCAGTACTTC. It encodes CARSPHPQETQYF.

The chain is built from TRBV4-2 and TRBJ2-5, with 10 bases identical to TRBD2. Germline CDR1 is LGHNA and CDR2 is YNFKEQ. The CDR3 spans 16 residues. The V segment lost 1 base and the J segment 5 bases; nucleotides outside the gene matches: 7. CDR3 bases: TGTGCCAGCAGCCAAGTGTGGAGTAGCGGGAGGGAGACCCAGTACTTC. It is translated as CASSQVWSSGRETQYF.

CDR3 coding DNA: TGTGCCAGTAGTATAATCTCCTCGAGCTCCTACGAGCAGTACTTC. Encoded protein: CASSIISSSSYEQYF. V gene TRBV19 combines with J gene TRBJ2-7; D is ambiguous. Trimming stripped 2 bases from V and 0 bases from J, with 11 bases between. The CDR3 spans 15 residues. Looked up from germline, CDR1 is LNHDA and CDR2 is SQIVND (reference sequence).

This clone was detected only once. The chain employs TRBV9 and TRBJ2-4; no clear D gene. Germline values: CDR1 SGDLS, CDR2 YYNGEE. Deletions cut 4 bases from V and 0 bases from J, with 8 bases between. This CDR3 contains 14 residues. As DNA, the CDR3 is TGTGCCAGCAGCCCCAACCCAGCCAAAAACATTCAGTACTTC. Protein sequence: CASSPNPAKNIQYF.

This clone was detected only a few times. This chain connects TRBV19 to TRBJ2-3, with D perhaps matching TRBD1 (7 bases). There are 16 residues in the CDR3. Germline assignment: CDR1 LNHDA and CDR2 SQIVND (reference sequence). V dropped 5 bases and J dropped 6 bases, with 21 bases sitting between them. For the CDR3, the DNA is TGTGCCAGTAGTTCAGGGGGAGCGGGCCTCGGGGATACGCAGTATTTT. As protein: CASSSGGAGLGDTQYF.

This sequence joins TRBV10-1 and TRBJ2-1; tentatively, D is TRBD1 or TRBD2 (6 bases each). The CDR3 length is 15 residues. Germline V gene data show CDR1 as WNHNN and CDR2 as SYGVQD (reference sequence). Trimming stripped 6 bases from V and 5 bases from J, with 17 bases between. The CDR3 coding sequence is TGCGCCAGCAGCCGCAGGAACGGGGGCGACAATGAGCAGTTCTTC. Translated: CASSRRNGGDNEQFF.

This clone was observed once. This sequence joins TRBV9 and TRBJ2-5; no clear D. The J call is in doubt because the DNA end fits TRBJ2-7 better. Per the germline V gene, CDR1 is SGDLS and CDR2 is YYNGEE. This CDR3 is 15 amino acids long. The CDR3 coding sequence is TGTGCCAGCAGCGTAGGGGGTGGACCGAACTACGAGCAGTACTTC. This sequence encodes CASSVGGGPNYEQYF.

This clone was recorded once. The chain uses TRBV11-2 and TRBJ1-1, with D possibly matching TRBD1 (6 bases). CDR3 length: 15 amino acids. The ends were cut back, 2 bases at V and 11 bases at J, with 21 bases in the middle. The germline CDR1 and CDR2 sequences are SGHAT and FQNNGV. The CDR3 nucleotides are TGTGCCAGCAGCTTACGACCCGAGGGACAACCTGTCGCTTTCTTT. This gives the protein CASSLRPEGQPVAFF.

CDR3 DNA sequence: TGTGCCAGCACAGCAGACACCCCGGGACTCCGGTCCTACAATGAGCAGTTCTTC. Translation gives CASTADTPGLRSYNEQFF. The J gene is TRBJ2-1, the V gene TRBV2; TRBD2 might be the D (6 bases). Trimming took off 7 bases at V and 1 base at J, with 23 bases between the two ends. CDR1 SNHLY and CDR2 FYNNEI come from the germline V gene. This CDR3 has 18 residues.

This chain links TRBV7-9 with TRBJ2-5; D may be TRBD2 (5 bases). Trimming left V 2 bases short and J 5 bases short, with 12 bases between. Germline CDR1 is SEHNR and CDR2 is FQNEAQ (reference sequence). This CDR3 region has 14 residues. CDR3 coding DNA: TGTGCCAGCAGCTTAACTAGGGATAGTGAGACCCAGTACTTC. Its translation is CASSLTRDSETQYF.

This chain uses TRBV19 with TRBJ1-2, with 7 bases lining up with TRBD1. Germline CDR1 LNHDA, CDR2 SQIVND (reference sequence). Unmatched junction bases numbered 2, after V lost 3 bases and J lost 4 bases. The CDR3 has 13 amino acids. The CDR3 DNA follows: TGTGCCAGTAGTATTAACAGGGGCTATGGCTACACCTTC. Its translation is CASSINRGYGYTF.

This chain uses TRBV6-1 with TRBJ2-3; D remains ambiguous. The CDR3 totals 15 residues. V lost 0 bases and J lost 1, with 8 bases in between. CDR1 is MNHNS and CDR2 is SASEGT in the germline V gene. CDR3 loop: CASSEARPGTDTQYF. CDR3 DNA: TGTGCCAGCAGTGAAGCGCGTCCTGGCACAGATACGCAGTATTTT.

This clone was seen a single time. The chain employs TRBV5-4 and TRBJ2-3, with D possibly being TRBD2 (7 bases). The CDR3 has 14 amino acids. Trimming took off 6 bases at V and 6 bases at J, with 17 bases between the two ends. Germline V gene lookup returns CDR1 SGHNT and CDR2 YYREEE (reference sequence). CDR3 nucleotide sequence: TGTGCCAGCAACCCGGGGGGCTCAGCGGATACGCAGTATTTT. This sequence encodes CASNPGGSADTQYF. Looking up the rest from reference TRBV5-4 and TRBJ2-3 gives the full variable domain: ETGVTQSPTHLIKTRGQQVTLRCSSQSGHNTVSWYQQALGQGPQFIFQYYREEENGRGNFPPRFSGLQFPNYSSELNVNALELDDSALYLCASNPGGSADTQYFGPGTRLTVL.

The chain recombines TRBV15 with TRBJ2-7; weak D call: TRBD1 (6 bases). This CDR3 is 17 amino acids long. Germline lookup yields CDR1 LNHNV and CDR2 YYDKDF (reference sequence). V dropped 0 bases and J dropped 1 base, with 16 bases sitting between them. The DNA for the CDR3 is TGTGCCACCAGCAGAGACCACACCTCTAGGGGGTCCTACGAGCAGTACTTC. Its protein product is CATSRDHTSRGSYEQYF.

The genes are TRBV23-1 and TRBJ2-3; 9 bases align to TRBD1. TRBV23-1 is flagged as an ORF with uncertain function. The V and J ends lost 5 bases and 2 bases, in that order; junction bases with no gene match: 8. The CDR3 covers 16 residues. This CDR3 reads CASSSRQGEFTDTQYF. CDR3 sequence (DNA): TGCGCCAGCAGTTCCCGACAGGGGGAGTTCACAGATACGCAGTATTTT.